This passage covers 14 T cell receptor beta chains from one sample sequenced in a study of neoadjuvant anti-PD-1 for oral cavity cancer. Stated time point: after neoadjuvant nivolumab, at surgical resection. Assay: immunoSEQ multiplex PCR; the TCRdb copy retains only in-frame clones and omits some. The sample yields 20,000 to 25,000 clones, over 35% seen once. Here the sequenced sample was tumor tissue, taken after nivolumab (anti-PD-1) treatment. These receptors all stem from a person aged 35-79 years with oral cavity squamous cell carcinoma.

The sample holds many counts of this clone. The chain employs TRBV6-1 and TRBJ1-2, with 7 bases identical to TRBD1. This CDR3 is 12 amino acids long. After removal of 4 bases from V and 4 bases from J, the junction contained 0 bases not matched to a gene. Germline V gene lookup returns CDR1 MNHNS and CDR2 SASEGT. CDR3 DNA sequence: TGTGCCAGCAGTGGACAGGGCTATGGCTACACCTTC. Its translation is CASSGQGYGYTF.

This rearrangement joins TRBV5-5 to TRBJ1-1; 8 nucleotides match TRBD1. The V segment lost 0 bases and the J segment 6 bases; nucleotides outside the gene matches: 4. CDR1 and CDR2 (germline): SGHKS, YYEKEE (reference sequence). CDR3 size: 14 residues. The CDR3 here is CASSLGRGRAEAFF. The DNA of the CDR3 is TGTGCCAGCAGCTTGGGCAGGGGGCGCGCTGAAGCTTTCTTT. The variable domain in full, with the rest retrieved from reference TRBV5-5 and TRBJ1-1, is DAGVTQSPTHLIKTRGQQVTLRCSPISGHKSVSWYQQVLGQGPQFIFQYYEKEERGRGNFPDRFSARQFPNYSSELNVNALLLGDSALYLCASSLGRGRAEAFFGQGTRLTVV.

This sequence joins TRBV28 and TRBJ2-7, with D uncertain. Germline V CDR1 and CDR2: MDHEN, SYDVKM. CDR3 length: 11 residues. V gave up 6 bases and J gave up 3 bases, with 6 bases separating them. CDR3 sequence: CASRGFYEQYF. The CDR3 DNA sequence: TGTGCCAGCAGGGGGTTCTACGAGCAGTACTTC.

The CDR3 protein is CASSSVQASTAEQYF. The CDR3 DNA reads as TGTGCCAGCAGCTCAGTACAGGCATCCACCGCCGAGCAGTACTTC. The chain links TRBV14 to TRBJ2-7, with D possibly TRBD1 on 5 matching bases. The V end was cut by 5 bases, the J end by 6 bases, with 20 bases between. The CDR3 sequence is 15 residues long. Germline V gene data show CDR1 as SGHDN and CDR2 as FVKESK.

The CDR3 coding sequence is TGTGCCACCAGCAGGGACAGGGCGGTCAATCAGCCCCAGCATTTT. Amino acids: CATSRDRAVNQPQHF. The J gene is TRBJ1-5, the V gene TRBV15; 8 bases fit TRBD1. The length of the CDR3 is 15 residues. Germline CDR1 and CDR2: LNHNV and YYDKDF (reference sequence). Losses at the gene ends were 3 bases for V and 3 bases for J; bases not matched to a gene: 4.

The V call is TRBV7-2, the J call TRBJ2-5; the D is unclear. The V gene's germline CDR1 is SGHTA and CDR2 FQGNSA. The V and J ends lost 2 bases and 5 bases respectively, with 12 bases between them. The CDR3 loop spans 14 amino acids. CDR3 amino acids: CASSLLSGWETQYF. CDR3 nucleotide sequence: TGTGCCAGCAGCTTACTCTCAGGCTGGGAGACCCAGTACTTC.

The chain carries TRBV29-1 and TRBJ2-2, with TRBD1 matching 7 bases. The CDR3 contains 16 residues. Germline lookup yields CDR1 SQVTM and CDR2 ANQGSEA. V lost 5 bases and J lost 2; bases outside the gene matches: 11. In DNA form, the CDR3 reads TGCAGCGTTTCCCCCCTTGGACAGGAAAACACCGGGGAGCTGTTTTTT. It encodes CSVSPLGQENTGELFF.

Here the CDR3 reads CASTEISGNTIYF. The CDR3 nucleotides read TGTGCCAGTACTGAAATCTCTGGAAACACCATATATTTT. The chain couples TRBV19 to TRBJ1-3; D gene ambiguous. The CDR3 extends over 13 amino acids. V lost 7 bases to trimming and J lost 0 bases, with 7 bases between them. Germline CDR1 LNHDA, CDR2 SQIVND (reference sequence).

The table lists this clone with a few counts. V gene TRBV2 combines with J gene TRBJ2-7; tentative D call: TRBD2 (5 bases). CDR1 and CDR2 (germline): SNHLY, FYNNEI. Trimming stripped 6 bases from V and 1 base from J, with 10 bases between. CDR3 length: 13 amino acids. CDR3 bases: TGTGCCAGCAGGGCCGGAGGTTCCTACGAGCAGTACTTC. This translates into CASRAGGSYEQYF.

CDR3 nucleotides: TGTGCCAGCAGCTTCCGGATGGCAGATACGCAGTATTTT. Protein: CASSFRMADTQYF. V gene TRBV7-2 combines with J gene TRBJ2-3; D gene uncertain. This CDR3 comprises 13 residues. The ends were cut back, 3 bases at V and 4 bases at J, with 8 bases in the middle. Germline V lookup: CDR1 SGHTA, CDR2 FQGNSA. The full variable domain, completed using reference TRBV7-2 and TRBJ2-3, is GAGVSQSPSNKVTEKGKDVELRCDPISGHTALYWYRQSLGQGLEFLIYFQGNSAPDKSGLPSDRFSAERTGGSVSTLTIQRTQQEDSAVYLCASSFRMADTQYFGPGTRLTVL.

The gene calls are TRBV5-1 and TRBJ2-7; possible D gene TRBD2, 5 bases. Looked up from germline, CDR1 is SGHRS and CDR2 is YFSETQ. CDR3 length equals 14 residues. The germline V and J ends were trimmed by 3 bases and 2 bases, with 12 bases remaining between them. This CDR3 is CASSSGLLAYEQYF. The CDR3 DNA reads TGCGCCAGCAGCTCCGGACTCCTCGCCTACGAGCAGTACTTC.

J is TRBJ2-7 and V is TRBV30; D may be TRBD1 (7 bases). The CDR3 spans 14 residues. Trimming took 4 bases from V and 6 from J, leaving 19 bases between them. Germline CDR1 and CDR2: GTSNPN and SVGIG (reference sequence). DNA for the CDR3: TGTGCCTGGACTTGGGGGGACAGCCTGAGCGAGCAGTACTTC. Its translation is CAWTWGDSLSEQYF.

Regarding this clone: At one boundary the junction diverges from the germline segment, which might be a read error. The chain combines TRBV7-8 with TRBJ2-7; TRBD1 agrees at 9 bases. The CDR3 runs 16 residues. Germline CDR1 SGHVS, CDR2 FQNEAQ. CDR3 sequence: CASSLAQLTGGYEQYF. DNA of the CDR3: TGTGCCAGCAGCCTAGCCCAATTGACAGGGGGCTACGAGCAGTACTTC. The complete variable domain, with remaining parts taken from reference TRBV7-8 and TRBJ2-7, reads GAGVSQSPRYKVAKRGQDVALRCDPISGHVSLFWYQQALGQGPEFLTYFQNEAQLDKSGLPSDRFFAERPEGSVSTLKIQRTQQEDSAVYLCASSLAQLTGGYEQYFGPGTRLTVT.

CDR3 nucleotides: TGTGCCAGCAATCCACCACAGGGGCAGAACACTGAAGCTTTCTTT. Protein product: CASNPPQGQNTEAFF. The chain is built from TRBV6-1 and TRBJ1-1; 7 positions agree with TRBD1. J was trimmed by 1 base and V by 7 bases; bases with no gene match: 9. This CDR3 contains 15 residues. From germline, CDR1 is MNHNS and CDR2 SASEGT.